This entry lists 24 T cell receptor beta chains sequenced from one sample in a study of T-cell memory formation after mild COVID-19 listed by TCRdb under 2021. Library preparation employed 5' RACE. TCRdb shows the sequencer as Illumina NovaSeq 6000. Using fastp trimming at Q25 and MiXCR clonotype assembly, TCRdb reanalyzed the public sequencing data and kept in-frame beta chains. Under each unique CDR3 protein, matching rows form one entry showing the most common genes and DNA. The sample includes approximately 350,000 distinct CDR3 sequences, with 13% observed a single time. The top ten hold about 21% of the sample. The sample was PBMCs or a T cell subset sorted from them (not recorded which). The receptors come from a man in his late teens or twenties who had mild COVID-19 (a few samples of this study predate the infection). The sample titles of this study are shuffled in the database, so cell type and time point are left out; the donor was told from shared clones.

The sample holds many counts of this clonotype. V usage is TRBV5-1 and J usage is TRBJ2-5, with a possible D match to TRBD1 (6 bases). V was cut by 1 base and J by 3 bases, with 13 bases left in between. The germline V gene has CDR1 SGHRS and CDR2 YFSETQ. CDR3 length: 15 residues. DNA for the CDR3: TGCGCCAGCAGCTTGTCTTACAGGGTTGAAGAGACCCAGTACTTC. Its protein product is CASSLSYRVEETQYF.

The V call is TRBV4-1, the J call TRBJ2-3, with D maybe TRBD1 (6 bases). The CDR3 is made up of 15 amino acids. CDR1 MGHRA and CDR2 YSYEKL come from the germline V gene. V lost 6 bases and J lost 8, with 21 bases in between. Here the CDR3 DNA reads TGCGCCAGCAGACATTACCTCCAGGGGATGGGTACGCAGTATTTT. This encodes CASRHYLQGMGTQYF.

The CDR3, as DNA: TGTGCCAGCAGTTTGCCTCTAGATCCAGATACGCAGTATTTT. This encodes CASSLPLDPDTQYF. This chain connects TRBV28 to TRBJ2-3; no clear D. The germline V and J ends were trimmed by 3 bases and 4 bases, with 11 bases remaining between them. Germline-derived CDR1 and CDR2 are MDHEN and SYDVKM. CDR3 length equals 14 residues.

This clonotype was counted between two and nine times. V and J are TRBV21-1 and TRBJ1-2; the table calls TRBD1, which could not be checked here. TRBV21-1 is a recognized pseudogene. CDR3 length: 14 residues. This chain's CDR3 is CASSLDRETYGYTF. The CDR3 region has the DNA TGTGCCAGCAGCTTGGACAGGGAGACCTATGGCTACACCTTC.

This clonotype was found many times. The chain employs TRBV7-9 and TRBJ2-1; D tentatively fits TRBD1 or TRBD2 (6 bases each). The V gene's germline CDR1 is SEHNR and CDR2 FQNEAQ (reference sequence). This CDR3 has 17 amino acids. Trimming left V 2 bases short and J 0 bases short, with 14 bases between. This CDR3 reads CASSLRGGPLSYNEQFF. CDR3 in DNA: TGTGCCAGCAGCTTACGTGGGGGGCCACTCTCCTACAATGAGCAGTTCTTC.

This clonotype was seen repeatedly, ten times or more. The rearrangement links TRBV5-1 to TRBJ2-1; the match to TRBD1 covers 7 bases. The V segment lost 0 bases and the J segment 2 bases; nucleotides outside the gene matches: 2. CDR1 is SGHRS and CDR2 is YFSETQ in the germline V gene. The CDR3 is made up of 15 amino acids. The CDR3 loop is CASSLGQGTYNEQFF. The CDR3 DNA reads as TGCGCCAGCAGCTTGGGACAGGGTACCTACAATGAGCAGTTCTTC. The full variable domain, in which reference TRBV5-1 and TRBJ2-1 provide the parts outside the CDR3, is KAGVTQTPRYLIKTRGQQVTLSCSPISGHRSVSWYQQTPGQGLQFLFEYFSETQRNKGNFPGRFSGRQFSNSRSEMNVSTLELGDSALYLCASSLGQGTYNEQFFGPGTRLTVL.

The V and J genes are TRBV4-2 and TRBJ1-1; D gene uncertain. The CDR3 contains 17 residues. Trimming pared 0 bases from V and 1 base from J, leaving 15 bases between. Per the germline V gene, CDR1 is LGHNA and CDR2 is YNFKEQ. DNA for the CDR3: TGTGCCAGCAGCCAAGAGCGTGGGGAGACCTCGAACACTGAAGCTTTCTTT. This translates into CASSQERGETSNTEAFF.

The rearrangement uses TRBV12-5 and TRBJ2-2; 7 nucleotides line up with TRBD1. CDR3 length: 14 residues. The junction had 2 bases not matched to a gene; V was cut back by 1 base and J by 6 bases. Germline-derived CDR1 and CDR2 are LGHNT and FRNRAP. CDR3 in amino acids: CASGLGDSPGELFF. The CDR3 region has the DNA TGTGCTAGTGGTTTGGGGGACAGCCCCGGGGAGCTGTTTTTT.

V usage is TRBV6-5 and J usage is TRBJ1-1; D is possibly TRBD1 (5 bases). Germline loops: CDR1 MNHEY, CDR2 SVGAGI. The V end was cut by 0 bases, the J end by 1 base, with 12 bases between. The CDR3 length is 16 residues. The CDR3: CASSYSKSRGNTEAFF. In DNA form, the CDR3 reads TGTGCCAGCAGTTACTCGAAGTCAAGGGGGAACACTGAAGCTTTCTTT.

CDR3 coding DNA: TGTGCCAGCAGCTCGGGGATGGGGGATACCACAGATACGCAGTATTTT. This gives the protein CASSSGMGDTTDTQYF. The V call is TRBV7-9, the J call TRBJ2-3; D is tentatively TRBD1 or TRBD2 (5 bases each). Germline V gene data show CDR1 as SEHNR and CDR2 as FQNEAQ (reference sequence). Trimming left V 4 bases short and J 2 bases short, with 16 bases between. CDR3 length: 16 residues.

This clonotype is categorized as medium-sized. This rearrangement joins TRBV7-8 to TRBJ1-5; D perhaps matches TRBD1 (6 bases). Per the germline V gene, CDR1 is SGHVS and CDR2 is FQNEAQ. CDR3 length equals 17 residues. V was cut by 3 bases and J by 2 bases, with 17 bases left in between. The CDR3 region has the DNA TGTGCCAGCAGCTTCAAAGACAGGCCCTTCGGCAATCAGCCCCAGCATTTT. It encodes CASSFKDRPFGNQPQHF.

This clonotype was recorded a few times. The chain links TRBV7-2 to TRBJ2-5; 9 positions match TRBD1. After removal of 5 bases from V and 5 bases from J, the junction contained 9 bases not matched to a gene. The CDR3 is 15 amino acids. Germline CDR1 reads SGHTA; CDR2 reads FQGNSA. The CDR3 DNA reads as TGTGCCAGCAGCACTATGGGACAGGGTAGGGAGACCCAGTACTTC. Translated, it gives CASSTMGQGRETQYF.

The V and J genes are TRBV11-2 and TRBJ2-7; a possible D gene is TRBD1 (5 bases). V was clipped by 2 bases and J by 0 bases, with 14 bases between them. Per germline, CDR1 SGHAT and CDR2 FQNNGV. This CDR3 is 16 amino acids long. The CDR3 loop is CASSLSGDSSSYEQYF. The DNA for the CDR3 is TGTGCCAGCAGCTTATCCGGCGACAGCAGCTCCTACGAGCAGTACTTC.

This clonotype was counted between two and nine times. The J gene is TRBJ2-3, the V gene TRBV6-5, with a weak D call TRBD1 (6 bases). The V gene's germline CDR1 is MNHEY and CDR2 SVGAGI. The CDR3 contains 14 residues. Trimming took off 2 bases at V and 2 bases at J, with 8 bases between the two ends. CDR3 bases: TGTGCCAGCAGTTACCGGACAGCCACAGATACGCAGTATTTT. Protein: CASSYRTATDTQYF.

The chain has TRBV7-6 and TRBJ2-1, with no clear D. This CDR3 comprises 15 residues. The germline CDR1 and CDR2 sequences are SGHVS and FNYEAQ. V lost 5 bases and J 6 bases, leaving 17 bases between the germline ends. Here the CDR3 DNA reads TGTGCCAGCAGCCCACGACCGAACTCCGGCAATGAGCAGTTCTTC. Translation gives CASSPRPNSGNEQFF.

This clonotype was found many times. CDR3 sequence (DNA): TGTGCCAGCAGTCGCGCAGAGACCCAGTACTTC. Its protein product is CASSRAETQYF. The chain couples TRBV7-2 to TRBJ2-5; D gene unclear. Looked up from germline, CDR1 is SGHTA and CDR2 is FQGNSA. V was trimmed by 6 bases and J by 4 bases, leaving 6 bases between them. This CDR3 region has 11 residues.

Comments on this clonotype: The CDR3 ends on some other residue instead of the conserved phenylalanine or tryptophan, so this is likely a read error. The chain recombines TRBV30 with TRBJ1-2, with D unclear. CDR3 length: 12 residues. In germline, CDR1 is GTSNPN, CDR2 SVGIG (reference sequence). V lost 3 bases and J lost 5, with 10 bases in between. The CDR3 bases are TGTGCCTGGAGCAGGCAGGCATATGGCTACACCATC. Its translation is CAWSRQAYGYTI.

The chain joins TRBV10-3 to TRBJ2-2; a possible D gene is TRBD2 (6 bases). The V end lost 0 bases, the J end lost 5 bases, and 13 bases lay between the germline ends. The germline V gene encodes CDR1 ENHRY and CDR2 SYGVKD. This CDR3 has 16 amino acids. The CDR3 protein is CAISESSGRPTGELFF. The CDR3 nucleotides read TGTGCCATCAGTGAGTCTAGCGGACGGCCGACCGGGGAGCTGTTTTTT.

This clonotype was detected only a few times. This rearrangement joins TRBV7-2 to TRBJ2-3; the D is unclear. The CDR3 has 20 residues. V was clipped by 2 bases and J by 3 bases, with 27 bases between them. Germline V gene data show CDR1 as SGHTA and CDR2 as FQGNSA. Here the CDR3 reads CASSLRGQPNLGSVTDTQYF. CDR3 nucleotides: TGTGCCAGCAGCTTACGAGGCCAACCCAACCTGGGGTCCGTGACAGATACGCAGTATTTT. The full variable domain, in which reference TRBV7-2 and TRBJ2-3 provide the parts outside the CDR3, is GAGVSQSPSNKVTEKGKDVELRCDPISGHTALYWYRQSLGQGLEFLIYFQGNSAPDKSGLPSDRFSAERTGGSVSTLTIQRTQQEDSAVYLCASSLRGQPNLGSVTDTQYFGPGTRLTVL.

This clonotype was seen many times. The genes are TRBV7-2 and TRBJ2-7, with no clear D. This CDR3 has 14 amino acids. Trimming removed 3 bases at V and 0 bases at J, with 9 bases between. Germline V gene lookup returns CDR1 SGHTA and CDR2 FQGNSA. CDR3 in amino acids: CASSFRISSYEQYF. The CDR3 DNA reads TGTGCCAGCAGCTTCCGGATCAGCTCCTACGAGCAGTACTTC. Based on the CDR3 plus reference TRBV7-2 and TRBJ2-7, the full variable domain is GAGVSQSPSNKVTEKGKDVELRCDPISGHTALYWYRQSLGQGLEFLIYFQGNSAPDKSGLPSDRFSAERTGGSVSTLTIQRTQQEDSAVYLCASSFRISSYEQYFGPGTRLTVT.

The V gene is TRBV21-1, the J gene TRBJ1-6; TRBD1 is the table's D call and was not checked against the DNA. TRBV21-1 is tagged as a pseudogene. The CDR3 is 15 amino acids. The CDR3 bases are TGTGCCAGCAGCAAAGAGGACAGGGGGAATTCACCCCTCCACTTT. Its protein is CASSKEDRGNSPLHF.

The V and J genes are TRBV18 and TRBJ2-2; D remains unclear. V was trimmed by 3 bases and J by 5 bases, leaving 13 bases between them. CDR3 length: 15 amino acids. Per the germline V gene, CDR1 is KGHSH and CDR2 is LQKENI. CDR3 sequence reads: CASSPISSDTGELFF. CDR3 nucleotides: TGTGCCAGCTCACCCATCTCCAGTGATACCGGGGAGCTGTTTTTT.

This clonotype was detected a few times. J is TRBJ1-4 and V is TRBV11-2; D is ambiguous. V lost 5 bases, J lost 5 bases, and 9 bases lay in between. Germline V gene sequence: CDR1 SGHAT, CDR2 FQNNGV. This CDR3 is 13 amino acids long. CDR3 loop: CASSRNINEKLFF. The CDR3 region has the DNA TGTGCCAGCAGCAGGAACATAAATGAAAAACTGTTTTTT.

The CDR3 sequence: CASSEEFTGELFF. The CDR3 DNA reads as TGTGCCAGCAGCGAGGAATTCACCGGGGAGCTGTTTTTT. The chain combines TRBV2 with TRBJ2-2; no clear D. The CDR3 is 13 residues long. V lost 6 bases to trimming and J lost 4 bases, with 9 bases between them. The V gene's germline CDR1 is SNHLY and CDR2 FYNNEI.